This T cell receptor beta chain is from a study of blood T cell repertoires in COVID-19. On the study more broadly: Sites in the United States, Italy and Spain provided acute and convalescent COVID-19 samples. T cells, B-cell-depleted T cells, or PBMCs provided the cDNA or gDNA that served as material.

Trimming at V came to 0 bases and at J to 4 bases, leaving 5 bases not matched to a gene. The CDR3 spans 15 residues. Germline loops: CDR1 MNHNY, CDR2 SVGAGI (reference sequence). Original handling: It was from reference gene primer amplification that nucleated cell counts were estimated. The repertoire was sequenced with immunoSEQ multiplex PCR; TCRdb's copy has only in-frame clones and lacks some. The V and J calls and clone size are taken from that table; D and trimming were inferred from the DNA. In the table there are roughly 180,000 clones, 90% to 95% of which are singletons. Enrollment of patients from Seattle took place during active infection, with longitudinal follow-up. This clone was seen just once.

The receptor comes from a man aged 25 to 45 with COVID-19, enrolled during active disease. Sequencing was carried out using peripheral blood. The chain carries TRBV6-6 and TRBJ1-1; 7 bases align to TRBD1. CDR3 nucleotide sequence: TGTGCCAGCAGTTACTCGGCAGGGGGAAGCACTGAAGCTTTCTTT. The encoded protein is CASSYSAGGSTEAFF.